The entry that follows covers one T cell receptor beta chain sequence. The target antigen is unknown. These data originate in a study of cytomegalovirus exposure and HLA in healthy donors. Study outcomes and limitations: Excluded were some V segments that proved indistinguishable, including TRBV6-2 and TRBV6-3.

It was with 60 Vbeta and 13 Jbeta primers that the PCR ran. TCRdb's table, derived via immunoSEQ multiplex PCR, lists solely in-frame clones and lacks some. The sample comprises some 80,000 clones, 60% to 85% of which are singletons, and over 4.5% rests with the top ten. CDR3 length: 14 amino acids. Germline V gene sequence: CDR1 ENHRY, CDR2 SYGVKD. Trimming left V 10 bases short and J 3 bases short, with 15 bases between. The chain links TRBV10-3 to TRBJ2-2; tentatively, D is TRBD1 (5 bases). The TCR originated in a man aged 18 to 30 in good health and CMV-seropositive. The sequenced material came from PBMCs. In DNA form, the CDR3 reads TGTGCCACCAGGGAAACAGCCGACACCGGGGAGCTGTTTTTT. Protein product: CATRETADTGELFF.